This is a list of T cell receptor beta chains from one sample in a study of blood T cell repertoires in COVID-19. Produced via immunoSEQ multiplex PCR; TCRdb's table is partial and in-frame only. Of a few hundred thousand clones detected, around 84% appear once; the ten largest clones hold approximately 6.6%. The sample was PBMCs or T cells enriched from blood (not recorded which). The receptors were gathered from a woman in her 40s who had recovered from COVID-19. CDR3s include the opening cysteine and the closing phenylalanine or tryptophan. The D gene is left open where the match is weak. Some rows have no size entry. The others give once, few or many, or a class for an expanded clone.

clone size,D gene,J gene,V gene,CDR3 protein,CDR3 DNA
.,.,TRBJ1-2,TRBV19,CASSIRGGNYGYTF,TGTGCCAGTAGTATACGTGGAGGGAACTATGGCTACACCTTC
.,.,TRBJ1-1,TRBV27,CASRTAMYFSEAFF,TGTGCCAGCCGGACAGCTATGTATTTCTCTGAAGCTTTCTTT
.,TRBD2,TRBJ2-2,TRBV28,CASSFITGRAGELFF,TGTGCCAGCAGTTTCATTACTGGGAGGGCCGGGGAGCTGTTTTTT
.,.,TRBJ2-3,TRBV2,CASSERRGRTDTQYF,TGTGCCAGCAGTGAACGGAGGGGGCGCACAGATACGCAGTATTTT
once,.,TRBJ1-6,TRBV18,CASSPAGYNSPLHF,TGTGCCAGCTCACCAGCAGGTTATAATTCACCCCTCCACTTT
.,TRBD1,TRBJ1-2,TRBV18,CASSPGTGTNYGYTF,TGTGCCAGCTCACCAGGGACAGGCACTAACTATGGCTACACCTTC
.,TRBD1,TRBJ2-7,TRBV28,CASRDSAYEQYF,TGTGCCAGCCGGGACAGTGCCTACGAGCAGTACTTC
.,.,TRBJ2-2,TRBV7-2,CASSLVAGAGSGELFF,TGTGCCAGCAGCTTAGTCGCAGGAGCGGGCTCCGGGGAGCTGTTTTTT
.,.,TRBJ1-2,TRBV4-3,CASSQFLGRVLSEGYTF,TGCGCCAGCAGCCAATTTCTCGGCAGGGTATTATCGGAAGGCTACACCTTC
.,.,TRBJ1-5,TRBV5-1,CASRKGQNSNQPQHF,TGCGCCAGCAGGAAAGGACAGAATAGCAATCAGCCCCAGCATTTT
.,.,TRBJ1-1,TRBV18,CASSPSRGQSNTEAFF,TGTGCCAGCTCACCATCGCGGGGTCAGTCGAACACTGAAGCTTTCTTT
.,TRBD1,TRBJ1-2,TRBV30,CAWGQGDYGYTF,TGTGCCTGGGGACAGGGGGACTATGGCTACACCTTC
.,.,TRBJ2-1,TRBV6-5,CASSYSRRESGNEQFF,TGTGCCAGCAGTTACTCGAGACGGGAGTCGGGAAATGAGCAGTTCTTC
.,.,TRBJ2-1,TRBV28,CASSPPLGGTSYNEQFF,TGTGCCAGCAGCCCCCCCCTTGGGGGGACCTCCTACAATGAGCAGTTCTTC
.,TRBD2,TRBJ2-2,TRBV30,CAWSPLGRANTGELFF,TGTGCCTGGAGTCCGCTCGGGAGGGCCAACACCGGGGAGCTGTTTTTT
.,TRBD1,TRBJ1-1,TRBV7-2,CASSPGTGLNTEAFF,TGTGCCAGCAGCCCGGGGACAGGATTGAACACTGAAGCTTTCTTT
.,TRBD2,TRBJ2-5,TRBV10-3,CAISESDSGIRETQYF,TGTGCCATCAGTGAGTCGGATAGCGGGATACGGGAGACCCAGTACTTC
.,.,TRBJ2-3,TRBV5-4,CASSFGMETDTQYF,TGTGCCAGCAGCTTCGGGATGGAAACAGATACGCAGTATTTT
.,TRBD2,TRBJ2-1,TRBV19,CASSISGTPLGEQFF,TGTGCCAGTAGTATTAGCGGGACGCCCTTGGGTGAGCAGTTCTTC
.,.,TRBJ2-6,TRBV7-2,CASSLQALSGANVLTF,TGTGCCAGCAGCTTACAGGCCCTCTCTGGGGCCAACGTCCTGACTTTC
.,.,TRBJ1-1,TRBV5-1,CASSLTWGGDTEAFF,TGCGCCAGCAGCTTGACCTGGGGCGGGGATACTGAAGCTTTCTTT
.,.,TRBJ1-4,TRBV4-3,CASSLEVNEKLFF,TGCGCCAGCAGTTTGGAGGTTAATGAAAAACTGTTTTTT
.,.,TRBJ1-1,TRBV30,CAWSATENTEAFF,TGTGCCTGGAGTGCGACAGAGAACACTGAAGCTTTCTTT
.,TRBD1,TRBJ1-2,TRBV18,CASSPRTGGVPSYTF,TGTGCCAGCTCACCCAGAACAGGGGGCGTTCCGAGCTACACCTTC
.,TRBD1,TRBJ1-2,TRBV30,CAWTRGLGYTF,TGTGCCTGGACCAGGGGGCTAGGCTACACCTTC
once,.,TRBJ1-4,TRBV6-5,CASGAERSEKLFF,TGTGCCAGCGGGGCCGAACGCAGCGAAAAACTGTTTTTT